What follows are 17 T cell receptor beta chains derived from one specimen sequenced in a study of OX40 agonist ivuxolimab in advanced cancers. The library was built by means of the immunoSEQ multiplex PCR assay. Held by TCRdb, this immuneACCESS table contains in-frame sequences only and omits some clones. Under half of the omission traces to an unresolved V gene where checked; the cause of the rest is unknown. The sample table shows 43,000 or so clones, and just under 90% are seen once. Together, the top ten hold 6% of the sample. The sample here was CD4+ or CD8+ T cells sorted from blood, taken in a trial of the OX40 agonist ivuxolimab. The receptor source for this set is an adult with an advanced solid tumor such as melanoma, head and neck, liver or kidney cancer.

The chain is built from TRBV5-5 and TRBJ2-2; D call uncertain. This CDR3 has 15 amino acids. V was pared by 2 bases and J by 3 bases, with 11 bases between. Germline V gene data show CDR1 as SGHKS and CDR2 as YYEKEE (reference sequence). The CDR3 spells CASSFMGSDTGELFF. The CDR3 DNA reads as TGTGCCAGCAGCTTTATGGGCTCAGACACCGGGGAGCTGTTTTTT.

The chain links TRBV7-9 to TRBJ2-3, with TRBD2 matching over 10 bases. The CDR3 extends over 14 amino acids. V shed 5 bases and J 4 bases; nucleotides not matched to a gene: 3. Germline V gene sequence: CDR1 SEHNR, CDR2 FQNEAQ (reference sequence). The CDR3 loop reads CASSPLAGADTQYF. For the CDR3, the DNA is TGTGCCAGCAGCCCCCTAGCGGGAGCAGATACGCAGTATTTT. The full variable domain, its missing parts supplied by reference TRBV7-9 and TRBJ2-3, is DTGVSQNPRHKITKRGQNVTFRCDPISEHNRLYWYRQTLGQGPEFLTYFQNEAQLEKSRLLSDRFSAERPKGSFSTLEIQRTEQGDSAMYLCASSPLAGADTQYFGPGTRLTVL.

The chain employs TRBV21-1 and TRBJ2-1; the DNA was not compared with TRBD1, the D call given in the table. TRBV21-1 is given as a pseudogene. This CDR3 contains 14 residues. The CDR3 bases are TGTGCCAGCAGCCCAAGACAGCCGTACAATGAGCAGTTCTTC. Protein sequence: CASSPRQPYNEQFF.

This chain links TRBV18 with TRBJ1-3, with D possibly TRBD1 on 5 matching bases. Germline assignment: CDR1 KGHSH and CDR2 LQKENI. With 1 base removed from V and 4 bases from J, the gap between germline ends came to 8 bases. CDR3 length: 14 residues. The CDR3 region is CASSPQGTGNTIYF. CDR3 sequence (DNA): TGTGCCAGCTCACCACAGGGGACGGGAAACACCATATATTTT. Filled out from reference TRBV18 and TRBJ1-3, the complete variable domain reads NAGVMQNPRHLVRRRGQEARLRCSPMKGHSHVYWYRQLPEEGLKFMVYLQKENIIDESGMPKERFSAEFPKEGPSILRIQQVVRGDSAAYFCASSPQGTGNTIYFGEGSWLTVV.

The rearrangement joins TRBV14 to TRBJ2-2, with 12 bases lining up with TRBD2. Unmatched junction bases numbered 11, after V lost 3 bases and J lost 0 bases. Germline V CDR1 and CDR2: SGHDN, FVKESK. The CDR3 runs to 20 residues. DNA for the CDR3: TGTGCCAGCAGCCACCCTAGCGGGAGGGCCTTAATATCGAACACCGGGGAGCTGTTTTTT. It is translated as CASSHPSGRALISNTGELFF.

This rearrangement joins TRBV4-1 to TRBJ1-2; D may be TRBD1 (6 bases). The CDR3 runs to 16 residues. The ends were cut back, 1 base at V and 5 bases at J, with 17 bases in the middle. Germline assignment: CDR1 MGHRA and CDR2 YSYEKL. CDR3 amino acids: CASSQVGGQTVYGYTF. CDR3 bases: TGCGCCAGCAGCCAAGTGGGGGGGCAGACCGTGTATGGCTACACCTTC.

The chain has TRBV28 and TRBJ1-5; D possibly corresponds to TRBD1 (6 bases). The CDR3 loop spans 18 amino acids. CDR1 and CDR2 from the germline V gene are MDHEN and SYDVKM. Trimming shortened V by 6 bases and J by 0 bases, and 21 bases separated the two germline ends. The CDR3 DNA follows: TGTGCCAGCAGCCGGTTAGCCCTAACAGGGTTTAGCAATCAGCCCCAGCATTTT. This encodes CASSRLALTGFSNQPQHF.

This clone was detected a few times. The CDR3 spells CASSSTYEQYF. The CDR3 DNA is TGTGCCAGCAGCTCAACCTACGAGCAGTACTTC. V gene TRBV7-9 combines with J gene TRBJ2-7; D is unclear. The CDR3 extends over 11 amino acids. Germline V gene sequence: CDR1 SEHNR, CDR2 FQNEAQ (reference sequence). Deletions cut 4 bases from V and 2 bases from J, with 3 bases between.

The chain joins TRBV28 to TRBJ1-2; D remains ambiguous. The CDR3 runs 12 residues. V was clipped by 11 bases and J by 0 bases, with 10 bases between them. Per germline, CDR1 MDHEN and CDR2 SYDVKM. The CDR3 loop reads CAGYSSNYGYTF. The CDR3 nucleotides read TGTGCCGGATACAGCTCTAACTATGGCTACACCTTC.

This clone showed up just a few times. Germline is not matched at one junction end, which may reflect a read error. V usage is TRBV10-3 and J usage is TRBJ2-7; D uncertain. This CDR3 is 13 amino acids long. Germline CDR1 ENHRY, CDR2 SYGVKD. CDR3 amino acids: CASSDALSYEQYF. In DNA form, the CDR3 reads TGTGCCAGCAGTGATGCCCTCTCCTACGAGCAGTACTTC.

The chain combines TRBV19 with TRBJ1-1; D is perhaps TRBD1 (5 bases). CDR3 length: 15 residues. The V gene lost 6 bases and the J gene lost 4 bases, with 18 bases spanning the gap. Germline CDR1 LNHDA, CDR2 SQIVND (reference sequence). In nucleotides, the CDR3 is TGTGCCAGTAGCCCGCGGCAGGGAGGTAGCACTGAAGCTTTCTTT. Amino acid sequence: CASSPRQGGSTEAFF.

This sequence joins TRBV5-1 and TRBJ2-2; 12 nucleotides line up with TRBD1. Per the germline V gene, CDR1 is SGHRS and CDR2 is YFSETQ. This CDR3 contains 15 residues. V shed 7 bases, J shed 6 bases, and the junction held 7 bases outside the gene matches. CDR3 residues: CASAEGTGGSGELFF. CDR3 DNA: TGCGCCAGCGCGGAGGGGACAGGGGGCTCCGGGGAGCTGTTTTTT.

The chain couples TRBV18 to TRBJ2-7, with D possibly matching TRBD2 (5 bases). Per the germline V gene, CDR1 is KGHSH and CDR2 is LQKENI. CDR3 length equals 13 residues. V lost 3 bases and J lost 3, with 9 bases in between. CDR3 coding DNA: TGTGCCAGCTCACCGCTTCGGGACTACGAGCAGTACTTC. The encoded protein is CASSPLRDYEQYF.

The chain employs TRBV29-1 and TRBJ1-1; TRBD1 is a possible D gene (6 bases). Trimming cost V 4 bases and J 2 bases, with 8 bases left between them. Germline V CDR1 and CDR2: SQVTM, ANQGSEA. The CDR3 is 12 amino acids. The DNA for the CDR3 is TGCAGCGTTGGGACAGCCAACACTGAAGCTTTCTTT. Amino acid sequence: CSVGTANTEAFF. Full variable domain (missing parts from reference TRBV29-1 and TRBJ1-1): SAVISQKPSRDICQRGTSLTIQCQVDSQVTMMFWYRQQPGQSLTLIATANQGSEATYESGFVIDKFPISRPNLTFSTLTVSNMSPEDSSIYLCSVGTANTEAFFGQGTRLTVV.

The V and J genes are TRBV28 and TRBJ2-7, with 8 bases fitting TRBD1. The CDR3 totals 13 residues. Unmatched junction bases numbered 2, after V lost 4 bases and J lost 3 bases. The germline gives CDR1 MDHEN, CDR2 SYDVKM. The CDR3 DNA reads as TGTGCCAGCAGTTCCGACAGGGGCTACGAGCAGTACTTC. Its protein is CASSSDRGYEQYF.

This chain uses TRBV6-1 with TRBJ1-1, with D unresolved. The CDR3 loop spans 13 amino acids. Germline lookup yields CDR1 MNHNS and CDR2 SASEGT. V was trimmed by 6 bases and J by 4 bases, leaving 12 bases between them. The DNA of the CDR3 is TGTGCCAGCAGCTTCGAGGCCGCCACTGAAGCTTTCTTT. Its protein product is CASSFEAATEAFF.

This chain connects TRBV23-1 to TRBJ2-1, with D tentatively TRBD1 (6 bases). TRBV23-1 has ORF status, its function being uncertain. The CDR3 is 18 residues long. V shed 0 bases and J shed 7 bases, with 22 bases lying between them. CDR3 coding DNA: TGCGCCAGCAGTCAATCGTCCCCGGGACAAGCCCCGGGTAATGAGCAGTTCTTC. This gives the protein CASSQSSPGQAPGNEQFF.